These 27 T cell receptor beta chains were sequenced from one sample in a study of T cell responses to AZD1222 COVID-19 vaccine. Method: immunoSEQ multiplex PCR; TCRdb's copy keeps in-frame clones and lacks some. The table lists around 95,000 clones, around 87% of them singletons. This material consisted of peripheral blood, taken on day 0 of MenACWY control vaccination. These receptors all stem from an adult in good health.

J is TRBJ2-7 and V is TRBV29-1; 10 nucleotides align to TRBD1. The CDR3 spans 15 residues. CDR1 is SQVTM and CDR2 is ANQGSEA in the germline V gene. Unmatched junction bases numbered 11, after V lost 6 bases and J lost 3 bases. In DNA form, the CDR3 reads TGCAGCGTGGACACTCCGACAGGGGGCCTCTACGAGCAGTACTTC. Translation: CSVDTPTGGLYEQYF.

The V call is TRBV2, the J call TRBJ2-2, with D possibly matching TRBD2 (5 bases). The CDR3 runs 14 residues. Per germline, CDR1 SNHLY and CDR2 FYNNEI. V was trimmed by 7 bases and J by 3 bases, leaving 12 bases between them. The chain's CDR3 is CASIRERDTGELFF. The CDR3 DNA is TGTGCCAGCATCCGGGAACGGGACACCGGGGAGCTGTTTTTT. Combining the CDR3 with reference TRBV2 and TRBJ2-2 gives the whole variable domain EPEVTQTPSHQVTQMGQEVILRCVPISNHLYFYWYRQILGQKVEFLVSFYNNEISEKSEIFDDQFSVERPDGSNFTLKIRSTKLEDSAMYFCASIRERDTGELFFGEGSRLTVL.

This clone is a singleton in its sample. The gene calls are TRBV28 and TRBJ1-1, with D uncertain. The CDR3 is made up of 14 amino acids. Trimming shortened V by 2 bases and J by 1 base, and 8 bases separated the two germline ends. Germline lookup yields CDR1 MDHEN and CDR2 SYDVKM. CDR3 sequence: CASSLGPRNTEAFF. The CDR3 bases are TGTGCCAGCAGTTTAGGGCCGAGGAACACTGAAGCTTTCTTT.

This chain connects TRBV19 to TRBJ1-3; TRBD1 agrees at 9 bases. V dropped 7 bases and J dropped 4; count of bases not matched to a gene: 11. CDR3 size: 16 residues. Per germline, CDR1 LNHDA and CDR2 SQIVND (reference sequence). The DNA of the CDR3 is TGTGCCAGTAACCATCTGGACAGGGGATCGGGAAACACCATATATTTT. It translates to CASNHLDRGSGNTIYF.

The chain joins TRBV6-6 to TRBJ2-1; 11 nucleotides align to TRBD2. V shed 5 bases, J shed 0 bases, and the junction held 18 bases outside the gene matches. The CDR3 covers 21 residues. Per germline, CDR1 MNHNY and CDR2 SVGAGI (reference sequence). CDR3 region: CASSHRTSGSYPYDSYNEQFF. The DNA for the CDR3 is TGTGCCAGCAGTCATCGCACTAGCGGGAGTTACCCTTACGACTCCTACAATGAGCAGTTCTTC.

The rearrangement links TRBV29-1 to TRBJ2-7, with D possibly called TRBD1 or TRBD2 (5 bases each). Germline CDR1 SQVTM, CDR2 ANQGSEA. This CDR3 region has 14 residues. Trimming cost V 2 bases and J 0 bases, with 11 bases left between them. In DNA, the CDR3 is TGCAGCGTTGAAAGGGACCCGAACTCCTACGAGCAGTACTTC. Translating gives CSVERDPNSYEQYF.

J is TRBJ2-7 and V is TRBV30, with D perhaps being TRBD1 or TRBD2 (6 bases each). Germline lookup yields CDR1 GTSNPN and CDR2 SVGIG (reference sequence). CDR3 length equals 14 residues. With 5 bases removed from V and 2 bases from J, the gap between germline ends came to 16 bases. Here the CDR3 reads CAWDGSQGTYEQYF. For the CDR3, the DNA is TGTGCCTGGGACGGGAGTCAGGGGACCTACGAGCAGTACTTC.

This clone was observed once. V gene TRBV7-9 combines with J gene TRBJ2-4; possible D gene TRBD1, 6 bases. The V gene lost 4 bases and the J gene lost 14 bases, with 15 bases spanning the gap. Germline CDR1 SEHNR, CDR2 FQNEAQ (reference sequence). This CDR3 spans 12 amino acids. In nucleotides, the CDR3 is TGTGCCAGCAGCTCCTTACAGGGTCCGGAGTACTTC. This gives the protein CASSSLQGPEYF.

The rearrangement joins TRBV7-2 to TRBJ2-1, with TRBD2 matching over 7 bases. The trim removed 5 bases at V and 6 bases at J, leaving 13 bases unmatched. Germline CDR1 SGHTA, CDR2 FQGNSA. CDR3 length: 16 amino acids. The CDR3 sequence is CASSTRLAGRGNEQFF. CDR3 coding DNA: TGTGCCAGCAGCACCCGACTAGCAGGGAGGGGCAATGAGCAGTTCTTC.

The CDR3 bases are TGTGCCAGCAGCTTAGCGCTGGGGGGGACCTACGAGCAGTACTTC. Translating it yields CASSLALGGTYEQYF. The rearrangement uses TRBV7-9 and TRBJ2-7, with 7 bases lining up with TRBD2. Germline V CDR1 and CDR2: SEHNR, FQNEAQ (reference sequence). CDR3 length: 15 residues. The ends lost 0 bases at V and 2 bases at J; junction bases unmatched: 4.

The chain joins TRBV11-2 to TRBJ2-3, with D possibly being TRBD2 (5 bases). CDR1 is SGHAT and CDR2 is FQNNGV in the germline V gene. The V and J ends lost 11 bases and 2 bases respectively, with 14 bases between them. This CDR3 is 13 amino acids long. The CDR3 reads CAAARLTTDTQYF. CDR3 nucleotides: TGTGCCGCGGCTAGACTAACCACAGATACGCAGTATTTT.

The chain recombines TRBV30 with TRBJ1-4; 8 positions match TRBD1. J lost 7 bases, V lost 7 bases, and 5 bases had no gene match. Germline loops: CDR1 GTSNPN, CDR2 SVGIG (reference sequence). The length of the CDR3 is 12 residues. CDR3 region: CAFGQGGEKLFF. CDR3 bases: TGTGCCTTTGGACAGGGTGGTGAAAAACTGTTTTTT.

CDR3 DNA: TGCGCCAGCAGCCAAATGATAGGACTTATCGGGAACACTGAAGCTTTCTTT. Translated: CASSQMIGLIGNTEAFF. This chain links TRBV4-1 with TRBJ1-1, with D unresolved. Trimming took off 2 bases at V and 1 base at J, with 17 bases between the two ends. The CDR3 length is 17 residues. The germline V gene encodes CDR1 MGHRA and CDR2 YSYEKL.

The chain has TRBV6-5 and TRBJ1-5, with 8 bases matching TRBD1. J lost 5 bases, V lost 5 bases, and 8 bases had no gene match. CDR1 and CDR2 from the germline V gene are MNHEY and SVGAGI. CDR3 size: 15 residues. This chain's CDR3 is CASSLNRGGHQPQHF. The CDR3 bases are TGTGCCAGCAGTCTAAACAGGGGGGGGCATCAGCCCCAGCATTTT.

This chain links TRBV11-2 with TRBJ2-7; 7 nucleotides match TRBD2. V was pared by 3 bases and J by 1 base, with 6 bases of the junction left unmatched. Germline V gene sequence: CDR1 SGHAT, CDR2 FQNNGV. The CDR3 loop spans 15 amino acids. The CDR3 DNA reads as TGTGCCAGCAGCTTGAGACTAGCTGGGTCCTACGAGCAGTACTTC. The encoded protein is CASSLRLAGSYEQYF.

This chain joins TRBV24-1 and TRBJ2-3, with TRBD1 matching over 12 bases. Germline lookup yields CDR1 KGHDR and CDR2 SFDVKD. The trim removed 9 bases at V and 5 bases at J, leaving 5 bases unmatched. This CDR3 has 14 residues. This chain's CDR3 is CATRDRGRGDTQYF. The CDR3 bases are TGTGCCACCCGGGACAGGGGGCGCGGAGATACGCAGTATTTT.

This chain uses TRBV7-9 with TRBJ2-4, with D unclear. Germline CDR1 reads SEHNR; CDR2 reads FQNEAQ (reference sequence). V lost 1 base to trimming and J lost 8 bases, with 12 bases between them. CDR3 length: 14 amino acids. The CDR3 loop is CASSLVGVEDIQYF. In nucleotides, the CDR3 is TGTGCCAGCAGCTTAGTTGGGGTAGAGGACATTCAGTACTTC.

The V call is TRBV4-3, the J call TRBJ1-2, with TRBD1 identical over 7 bases. This CDR3 has 15 residues. V lost 1 base, J lost 8 bases, and 10 bases stayed unmatched. Germline V gene lookup returns CDR1 LGHNA and CDR2 YSLEER. CDR3 nucleotides: TGCGCCAGCAGCCAAGTGAGAAGGGGGCGGCGGGGCTACACCTTC. It yields the protein CASSQVRRGRRGYTF.

This clone was observed once. In DNA form, the CDR3 reads TGTGCCAGCAGTCCCGGACAGGGTGTTTCTTACGAGCAGTACTTC. It encodes CASSPGQGVSYEQYF. This chain connects TRBV7-9 to TRBJ2-7, with 8 positions matching TRBD1. Germline CDR1 and CDR2: SEHNR and FQNEAQ (reference sequence). The CDR3 is made up of 15 amino acids. Trimming at V came to 6 bases and at J to 4 bases, leaving 11 bases not matched to a gene.

CDR3 in DNA: TGTGCCAGCAGCTTATCTGGGCGGGCTGAAGCTTTCTTT. It is translated as CASSLSGRAEAFF. This chain links TRBV7-3 with TRBJ1-1, with no clear D. Germline V gives CDR1 SGHTA, CDR2 FQGTGA. CDR3 length: 13 amino acids. Trimming left V 2 bases short and J 6 bases short, with 10 bases between.

The rearrangement joins TRBV3-1 (or the pseudogene TRBV3-2) to TRBJ2-3; no firm D call. The CDR3 runs 17 residues. Looked up from germline, CDR1 is LGHDT and CDR2 is YNNKEL (reference sequence). The ends were cut back, 3 bases at V and 0 bases at J, with 16 bases in the middle. The CDR3 DNA follows: TGTGCCAGCAGCCACTTAAAAAGGGAAACTAGCACAGATACGCAGTATTTT. Its translation: CASSHLKRETSTDTQYF.

The chain recombines TRBV19 with TRBJ1-5; 7 bases agree with TRBD1. The CDR3 consists of 13 residues. With 5 bases clipped from V and 6 bases from J, the junction kept 4 bases outside the gene matches. Germline values: CDR1 LNHDA, CDR2 SQIVND (reference sequence). In nucleotides, the CDR3 is TGTGCCAGTAGTGAACAGGGGTCTCAGCCCCAGCATTTT. Protein sequence: CASSEQGSQPQHF.

V gene TRBV25-1 combines with J gene TRBJ1-4; D is unresolved. The CDR3 is 14 amino acids. V was cut by 2 bases and J by 0 bases, with 4 bases left in between. From germline, CDR1 is MGHDK and CDR2 SYGVNS. CDR3 sequence: CASSESATNEKLFF. The CDR3 DNA reads as TGTGCCAGCAGTGAAAGTGCAACTAATGAAAAACTGTTTTTT.

The chain combines TRBV28 with TRBJ2-7; 8 bases align to TRBD1. This CDR3 region has 14 residues. Germline CDR1 is MDHEN and CDR2 is SYDVKM. The J segment lost 2 bases and the V segment lost 6 bases, leaving 6 bases of the junction unmatched. The CDR3 sequence: CASSPRTGPYEQYF. CDR3 nucleotides: TGTGCCAGCAGCCCTAGGACAGGGCCCTACGAGCAGTACTTC.

The V call is TRBV28, the J call TRBJ1-2; D uncertain. The V gene's germline CDR1 is MDHEN and CDR2 SYDVKM. V was clipped by 5 bases and J by 4 bases, with 8 bases between them. The CDR3 consists of 12 residues. The CDR3 bases are TGTGCCAGCAGTACGCGCGGCTATGGCTACACCTTC. Protein sequence: CASSTRGYGYTF.

In its sample, this clone was seen once. The V gene is TRBV4-2, the J gene TRBJ1-4; tentative D call: TRBD1 (6 bases). Per germline, CDR1 LGHNA and CDR2 YNFKEQ. The CDR3 consists of 18 residues. The ends were cut back, 0 bases at V and 5 bases at J, with 19 bases in the middle. The CDR3 spells CASSQDLGGRGLNEKLFF. DNA for the CDR3: TGTGCCAGCAGCCAAGACCTTGGGGGGCGGGGCCTGAATGAAAAACTGTTTTTT.

The gene calls are TRBV18 and TRBJ2-5, with 7 positions matching TRBD1. The trim removed 3 bases at V and 6 bases at J, leaving 10 bases unmatched. CDR1 is KGHSH, CDR2 LQKENI, per germline. The CDR3 sequence is 15 residues long. The chain's CDR3 is CASSPPATGMKTQYF. In DNA form, the CDR3 reads TGTGCCAGCTCACCGCCAGCGACAGGGATGAAGACCCAGTACTTC. Using reference TRBV18 and TRBJ2-5 for the parts outside the CDR3, the full variable domain is NAGVMQNPRHLVRRRGQEARLRCSPMKGHSHVYWYRQLPEEGLKFMVYLQKENIIDESGMPKERFSAEFPKEGPSILRIQQVVRGDSAAYFCASSPPATGMKTQYFGPGTRLLVL.